The T cell receptor (beta chain) described here comes from a study of T cell responses to AZD1222 COVID-19 vaccine. The data were produced by immunoSEQ multiplex PCR, yet TCRdb's version contains in-frame clones alone and is incomplete. Here the sample spans about 97,000 clones, roughly 90% being singletons. Germline V lookup: CDR1 SGHRS, CDR2 YFSETQ. V lost 3 bases and J 3 bases, leaving 9 bases between the germline ends. The CDR3 is 14 amino acids. This chain links TRBV5-1 with TRBJ1-4, with D possibly TRBD1 on 5 matching bases. The specimen was peripheral blood, collected on day 0 of AZD1222 vaccination. The receptor was isolated from an adult in good health. The DNA of the CDR3 is TGCGCCAGCAGCTCCGACAGACCTAATGAAAAACTGTTTTTT. Residues: CASSSDRPNEKLFF.